The 18 T cell receptor beta chains in this list originate from one sample, sequenced in a study of shared clonotypes between healthy human individuals. CD45RO-negative cells were positively selected for CCR7, leaving out terminally differentiated effector memory CD45RA+ cells. Libraries were prepared by immunoSEQ multiplex PCR; TCRdb keeps only in-frame clonotypes and omits some of them. The table shows 700,000 to 950,000 clones, with just over 95% occurring only once. Sequenced sample: naive CD8+ T cells sorted from blood. All receptors come from a man aged 25 to 45 in good health.

In this sample, this clone turned up once. The rearrangement uses TRBV11-2 and TRBJ1-3; the D is unclear. V lost 1 base and J lost 4, with 17 bases in between. The CDR3 totals 17 residues. Per germline, CDR1 SGHAT and CDR2 FQNNGV. In nucleotides, the CDR3 is TGTGCCAGCAGCTTAGTAGAAGCGGGTGCGGGCGGAAACACCATATATTTT. It translates to CASSLVEAGAGGNTIYF.

The rearrangement joins TRBV11-2 to TRBJ2-2; the D gene is possibly TRBD1 (5 bases). The CDR3 covers 16 residues. V lost 4 bases, J lost 4 bases, and 16 bases lay in between. Germline lookup yields CDR1 SGHAT and CDR2 FQNNGV. This CDR3 reads CASSSRGGKFTGELFF. The CDR3 DNA reads TGTGCCAGCAGCTCTAGGGGTGGGAAATTCACCGGGGAGCTGTTTTTT.

This chain's CDR3 is CAWSAGGSMTDTQYF. CDR3 sequence (DNA): TGTGCCTGGAGTGCGGGCGGGAGTATGACAGATACGCAGTATTTT. The J gene is TRBJ2-3, the V gene TRBV30; 7 bases are shared with TRBD2. The ends lost 1 base at V and 3 bases at J; junction bases unmatched: 7. CDR1 GTSNPN and CDR2 SVGIG come from the germline V gene (reference sequence). This CDR3 is built from 15 residues.

The genes are TRBV6-5 and TRBJ2-1; D is uncertain. Germline CDR1 is MNHEY and CDR2 is SVGAGI. The CDR3 sequence is 13 residues long. V was clipped by 2 bases and J by 10 bases, with 12 bases between them. For the CDR3, the DNA is TGTGCCAGCAGTTACCAACGAGCTTACGAGCAGTTCTTC. It translates to CASSYQRAYEQFF.

The V call is TRBV6-5, the J call TRBJ2-2; D remains unclear. Germline-derived CDR1 and CDR2 are MNHEY and SVGAGI. Trimming left V 2 bases short and J 6 bases short, with 13 bases between. The CDR3 is 15 amino acids. In DNA, the CDR3 is TGTGCCAGCAGTTACACGGCCTACGGGTCCGGGGAGCTGTTTTTT. Protein sequence: CASSYTAYGSGELFF.

With respect to this clone: The sample holds other DNA sequences that translate to the same CDR3. This chain joins TRBV28 and TRBJ2-7; 9 bases fit TRBD1. Germline CDR1 and CDR2: MDHEN and SYDVKM. Germline trimming cut 5 bases from V and 3 bases from J; bases unmatched to any gene: 2. The CDR3 contains 13 residues. CDR3 in amino acids: CASSPGQGYEQYF. DNA of the CDR3: TGTGCCAGCAGTCCGGGACAGGGCTACGAGCAGTACTTC.

The rearrangement links TRBV7-8 to TRBJ1-5, with D possibly matching TRBD1 (5 bases). Germline V gene sequence: CDR1 SGHVS, CDR2 FQNEAQ. Deletions cut 2 bases from V and 5 bases from J, with 16 bases between. The CDR3 spans 16 residues. The CDR3 spells CASSLTTGGVHQPQHF. CDR3 DNA sequence: TGTGCCAGCAGCTTAACGACCGGGGGAGTGCATCAGCCCCAGCATTTT. Based on the CDR3 plus reference TRBV7-8 and TRBJ1-5, the full variable domain is GAGVSQSPRYKVAKRGQDVALRCDPISGHVSLFWYQQALGQGPEFLTYFQNEAQLDKSGLPSDRFFAERPEGSVSTLKIQRTQQEDSAVYLCASSLTTGGVHQPQHFGDGTRLSIL.

The chain carries TRBV5-5 and TRBJ1-3; D is undetermined. The CDR3 is made up of 14 amino acids. Germline-derived CDR1 and CDR2 are SGHKS and YYEKEE (reference sequence). V was clipped by 2 bases and J by 2 bases, with 8 bases between them. CDR3 region: CASSFYSTGNTIYF. The CDR3 DNA reads TGTGCCAGCAGCTTTTATTCGACTGGAAACACCATATATTTT.

The genes are TRBV6-1 and TRBJ2-7; D is uncertain. The CDR3 is 13 residues long. CDR1 is MNHNS, CDR2 SASEGT, per germline. Trimming shortened V by 8 bases and J by 2 bases, and 13 bases separated the two germline ends. The CDR3 loop reads CASAFIPTYEQYF. CDR3 in DNA: TGTGCCAGCGCCTTCATTCCGACCTACGAGCAGTACTTC.

CDR3 sequence reads: CASSSYEQGAGGANVLTF. CDR3 in DNA: TGTGCCAGCAGCTCCTATGAACAGGGGGCGGGCGGGGCCAACGTCCTGACTTTC. The rearrangement uses TRBV7-6 and TRBJ2-6; 9 positions match TRBD1. The V and J ends lost 4 bases and 4 bases, in that order; junction bases with no gene match: 11. The CDR3 loop spans 18 amino acids. Per the germline V gene, CDR1 is SGHVS and CDR2 is FNYEAQ.

The chain carries TRBV29-1 and TRBJ1-1; D is unresolved. The length of the CDR3 is 13 residues. The germline V and J ends were trimmed by 7 bases and 0 bases, with 12 bases remaining between them. CDR1 and CDR2 (germline): SQVTM, ANQGSEA. CDR3 DNA: TGCAGCGGCGGGAGCGAAATGAACACTGAAGCTTTCTTT. This translates into CSGGSEMNTEAFF.

In DNA form, the CDR3 reads TGTGCCAGCAGCCCTCTGCGGGTCGCTTTGGATACGCAGTATTTT. It specifies CASSPLRVALDTQYF. The chain couples TRBV7-9 to TRBJ2-3, with D possibly TRBD2 on 5 matching bases. Per the germline V gene, CDR1 is SEHNR and CDR2 is FQNEAQ (reference sequence). The V and J ends lost 5 bases and 6 bases respectively, with 18 bases between them. The CDR3 is 15 amino acids.

In this sample, this clone turned up once. The rearrangement uses TRBV2 and TRBJ2-1; maybe TRBD2 (6 bases). Trimming pared 9 bases from V and 6 bases from J, leaving 15 bases between. The CDR3 covers 13 residues. The germline V gene has CDR1 SNHLY and CDR2 FYNNEI. The CDR3, as DNA: TGTGCCAGACCCAGCCGGGACTCCAATGAGCAGTTCTTC. It yields the protein CARPSRDSNEQFF. The variable domain in full, completed from reference TRBV2 and TRBJ2-1, reads EPEVTQTPSHQVTQMGQEVILRCVPISNHLYFYWYRQILGQKVEFLVSFYNNEISEKSEIFDDQFSVERPDGSNFTLKIRSTKLEDSAMYFCARPSRDSNEQFFGPGTRLTVL.

The rearrangement uses TRBV30 and TRBJ1-1, with 7 nucleotides matching TRBD1. This CDR3 comprises 13 residues. Losses at the gene ends were 1 base for V and 5 bases for J; bases not matched to a gene: 4. In germline, CDR1 is GTSNPN, CDR2 SVGIG (reference sequence). CDR3 amino acids: CAWSGQGVTEAFF. The CDR3, as DNA: TGTGCCTGGAGTGGACAGGGTGTTACTGAAGCTTTCTTT.

This clone was recorded once. Other DNA sequences from this sample encode an identical CDR3 as well. The chain joins TRBV14 to TRBJ2-7; 7 nucleotides align to TRBD1. The V segment lost 3 bases and the J segment 0 bases; nucleotides outside the gene matches: 2. The V gene's germline CDR1 is SGHDN and CDR2 FVKESK. This CDR3 has 14 residues. CDR3 residues: CASSQTGSSYEQYF. The CDR3 nucleotides are TGTGCCAGCAGCCAGACAGGGAGCTCCTACGAGCAGTACTTC.

The CDR3 loop is CASSQDRGAFSGNTIYF. The CDR3 nucleotides are TGTGCCAGCAGCCAGGACAGGGGGGCATTCTCTGGAAACACCATATATTTT. The gene calls are TRBV5-5 and TRBJ1-3; 10 positions agree with TRBD1. This CDR3 contains 17 residues. Germline V CDR1 and CDR2: SGHKS, YYEKEE (reference sequence). J lost 0 bases, V lost 4 bases, and 7 bases had no gene match.

V usage is TRBV7-6 and J usage is TRBJ2-3; 10 nucleotides align to TRBD1. With V trimmed by 5 bases and J by 3 bases, 5 bases remained unmatched. Per germline, CDR1 SGHVS and CDR2 FNYEAQ. The CDR3 is 15 residues long. DNA of the CDR3: TGTGCCAGCAGCCCGGCGGGACAGGGGACAGATACGCAGTATTTT. As protein: CASSPAGQGTDTQYF.

The rearrangement uses TRBV28 and TRBJ2-6; 9 bases map to TRBD1. V trimming: 7 bases; J trimming: 0 bases; junction bases outside the gene matches: 7. The CDR3 length is 17 residues. Per germline, CDR1 MDHEN and CDR2 SYDVKM. CDR3 region: CASTPRTGVSGANVLTF. The CDR3 DNA follows: TGTGCCAGCACCCCCCGGACAGGGGTCTCTGGGGCCAACGTCCTGACTTTC.